The entry below gives a single TCR beta chain sequence along with its context. This table comes from immunoSEQ multiplex PCR, and its TCRdb copy is limited to in-frame clones, with some not included. The sample yields 1.5 million to 2.5 million clones, less than 95% seen once. Germline trimming cut 9 bases from V and 3 bases from J; bases unmatched to any gene: 13. CDR3 length: 15 residues. Germline V CDR1 and CDR2: SGHTA, FQGNSA. This specimen belongs to a study of shared clonotypes between healthy human individuals. Cells designated naive CD8 were CD45RO-negative and were positively selected for CCR7, with terminally differentiated effector memory CD45RA+ cells excluded.

V usage is TRBV7-2 and J usage is TRBJ2-7, with TRBD1 matching over 8 bases. The source of this sequence is a man between 18 and 29 years old in good health. The sequenced material came from naive CD8+ T cells sorted from blood. The CDR3 loop is CASCLSGTGVYEQYF. CDR3 nucleotides: TGTGCCAGTTGCTTATCCGGGACAGGAGTCTACGAGCAGTACTTC.